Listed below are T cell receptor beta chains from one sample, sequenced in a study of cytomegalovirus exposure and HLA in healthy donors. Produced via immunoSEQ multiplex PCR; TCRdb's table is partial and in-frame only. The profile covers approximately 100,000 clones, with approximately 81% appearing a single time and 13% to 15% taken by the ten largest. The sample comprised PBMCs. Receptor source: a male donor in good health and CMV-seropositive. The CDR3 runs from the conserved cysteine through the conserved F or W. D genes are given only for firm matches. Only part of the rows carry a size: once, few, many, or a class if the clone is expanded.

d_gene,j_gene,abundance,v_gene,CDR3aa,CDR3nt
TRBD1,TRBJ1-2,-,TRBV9,CASSPGGTGINYGYTF,TGTGCCAGCAGCCCAGGGGGCACGGGAATTAACTATGGCTACACCTTC
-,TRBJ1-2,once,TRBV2,CASSEGANYGYTF,TGTGCCAGCAGTGAAGGCGCCAACTATGGCTACACCTTC
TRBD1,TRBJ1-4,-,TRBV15,CATSRAGGTALNEKLFF,TGTGCCACCAGCAGAGCTGGCGGGACAGCTCTTAATGAAAAACTGTTTTTT
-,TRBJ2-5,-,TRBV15,CATSRDRGSGLKYF,TGTGCCACCAGCAGAGATAGGGGCTCAGGACTAAAGTACTTC
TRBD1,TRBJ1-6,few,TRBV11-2,CASSLAGQGGRSPLHF,TGTGCCAGCAGCTTAGCTGGACAGGGGGGGAGGTCACCCCTCCACTTT
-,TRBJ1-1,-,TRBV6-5,CASSSSPGQWYTEAFF,TGTGCCAGCAGTTCATCCCCTGGACAGTGGTACACTGAAGCTTTCTTT
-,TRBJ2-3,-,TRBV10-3,CATNNGPGLEHTQYF,TGTGCCACCAACAACGGACCGGGACTGGAGCATACGCAGTATTTT
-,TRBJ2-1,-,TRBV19,CASSIDGGGRGYNEQFF,TGTGCCAGTAGTATAGATGGAGGAGGGCGGGGTTACAATGAGCAGTTCTTC
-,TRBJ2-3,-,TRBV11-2,CASSLEEGPPPDTQYF,TGTGCCAGCAGCTTAGAGGAGGGCCCCCCACCAGATACGCAGTATTTT
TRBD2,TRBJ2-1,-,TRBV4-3,CASSQATGGSYNEQFF,TGCGCCAGCAGCCAAGCCACGGGGGGCTCCTACAATGAGCAGTTCTTC
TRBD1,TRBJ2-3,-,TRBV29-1,CSVGQGRADTQYF,TGCAGCGTTGGACAGGGAAGGGCAGATACGCAGTATTTT
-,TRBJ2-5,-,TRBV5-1,CASSPLQGSGEQYF,TGCGCCAGCAGCCCGTTACAGGGTTCGGGTGAGCAGTACTTC
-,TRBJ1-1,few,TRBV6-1,CATISSTEAFF,TGTGCCACCATTAGTAGCACTGAAGCTTTCTTT
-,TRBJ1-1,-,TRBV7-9,CASSLGGAYTEAFF,TGTGCCAGCAGCTTAGGTGGGGCTTACACTGAAGCTTTCTTT
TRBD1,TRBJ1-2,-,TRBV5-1,CASSEGTDQANYGYTF,TGCGCCAGCAGCGAGGGGACAGACCAAGCTAACTATGGCTACACCTTC
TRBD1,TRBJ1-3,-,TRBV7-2,CASSLLGQVRSGNTIYF,TGTGCCAGCAGCTTACTTGGACAGGTTCGCTCTGGAAACACCATATATTTT
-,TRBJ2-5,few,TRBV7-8,CASSLGLARAQETQYF,TGTGCCAGCAGCTTAGGGCTAGCGAGAGCACAAGAGACCCAGTACTTC
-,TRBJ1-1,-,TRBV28,CASSLGGFMNTEAFF,TGTGCCAGCAGTTTAGGAGGGTTCATGAACACTGAAGCTTTCTTT
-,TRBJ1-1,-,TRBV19,CASSTGQHGHEAFF,TGTGCCAGTAGTACCGGACAGCACGGCCATGAAGCTTTCTTT
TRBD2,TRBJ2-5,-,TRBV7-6,CASTGGVVETQYF,TGTGCCAGCACGGGAGGGGTGGTTGAGACCCAGTACTTC
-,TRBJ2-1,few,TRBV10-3,CAISGLNSYNEQFF,TGTGCCATCAGCGGTTTGAACAGCTACAATGAGCAGTTCTTC
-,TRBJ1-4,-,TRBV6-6,CASSLNGKGNEKLFF,TGTGCCAGCAGTCTTAATGGGAAGGGGAATGAAAAACTGTTTTTT
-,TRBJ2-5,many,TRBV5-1,CASSLELQETQYF,TGCGCCAGCAGCTTGGAATTACAAGAGACCCAGTACTTC
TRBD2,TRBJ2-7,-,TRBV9,CASSVSGGSSPQYF,TGTGCCAGCAGCGTAAGCGGGGGGTCCTCCCCGCAGTACTTC
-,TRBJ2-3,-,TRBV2,CASRGRRGGTDTQYF,TGTGCCAGCAGGGGGCGCCGTGGGGGGACAGATACGCAGTATTTT
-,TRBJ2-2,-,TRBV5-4,CASSFTVGPAGTGELFF,TGTGCCAGCAGCTTCACCGTGGGCCCTGCCGGCACCGGGGAGCTGTTTTTT
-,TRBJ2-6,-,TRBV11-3,CASSLGGPGANVLTF,TGTGCCAGCAGCTTAGGGGGGCCAGGGGCCAACGTCCTGACTTTC